This TCR beta chain was captured in a study of cytomegalovirus exposure and HLA in healthy donors (dated by TCRdb to 2015 to 2018). Looking at the study overall: In an earlier analysis of fewer than 750 of the donors, 250 to 350 Gb of sequence data and 100 million or so unique TCR beta sequences from about 190 million T cells were reported. An earlier analysis of 587 of the donors applied high-throughput TCR beta sequencing to assess whether each TCR beta V gene segment acted as functional or pseudogenic. All discovery cohort repertoires had been generated on a single sequencing platform. On average, roughly 240,000 unique TCR beta nucleotide sequences were sequenced per donor among some 420 genotyped donors of the cohort, with about 17% of those sequences being non-productive. Rather than drawing on any new phenotypic data, the later analysis identified candidate immune exposures from TCR beta sequences and the way those sequences occurred across donors. Several DR-DQ haplotypes were handled as single units for association and clustering, since linkage in the cohort was strong. Roughly 300 gigabases of sequencing data and tens of millions of unique TCR sequences made up an early release that covered about 640 HLA-typed donors. Genome-wide SNP genotypes for about three fifths of the roughly 700 donors were used in a later genetic analysis, which treated that subset as a discovery cohort. Using immunosequencing, the study profiled T cell repertoires from approximately 700 subjects and related those repertoires to cytomegalovirus serostatus. Donor age, sex, ethnicity and CMV serostatus were collected together with the repertoire data. Class I and class II HLA loci were covered by the typing at four-digit resolution. In addition to the first cohort of 650 to 750 subjects, a separate validation cohort of approximately 110 different subjects was used. A later analysis re-analyzed previously published TCR beta repertoires from approximately 700 donors and added high-resolution HLA genotyping to study TCR occurrence patterns. The number of donors typed differed by locus, with roughly 629-640 for A, B, C, DRB1 and DQB1, around 500 for DQA1, about 610 for DPA1, and approximately 470 for DPB1. High-throughput TCR immunosequencing, statistical association of individual TCRs with disease status, and machine learning were combined to predict cytomegalovirus infection status. The aim of the study was to test whether cataloging public T cell receptors could identify signatures of past pathogen exposure. Of the roughly 400 genotyped donors, roughly 80% fell in the genetic ancestry cluster associated with self-reported Caucasian donors.

The method behind the library was the immunoSEQ multiplex PCR assay. For the multiplex PCR, a mixture combining 60 forward primers for TCR Vbeta segments and 13 reverse primers for TCR Jbeta segments was used. Amplification of the CDR3 region of rearranged TCR beta genes was performed with a multiplex PCR assay on genomic DNA. Amplified TCR beta libraries were sequenced as 87-base-pair reads on the Illumina HiSeq System. The paper's processing steps were these. A later analysis counted some 74 million unique TCR beta chains across the 666 repertoires, and roughly 10 million of these chains were shared by at least two donors. To remove PCR and sequencing errors, raw reads were error-corrected and collapsed into unique sequences using a nearest-neighbor algorithm that merged closely related sequences. To assign V, D and J gene segments, CDR3 sequences were aligned to IMGT reference sequences. Each retained sequence needed at least a six-nucleotide match to both a V gene segment and a J gene segment. A rearrangement was called productive if the CDR3 had no stop codons and remained in frame with V and J, and every other rearrangement was called non-productive. CDR3 was defined according to IMGT convention as the region running from the second conserved V-encoded cysteine to the conserved J-encoded phenylalanine. The earlier analysis of about 620 of the donors excluded sequences that lacked an unambiguous match to a single V gene segment. In an earlier analysis of about 590 of the donors, a V segment was called functional when productive rearrangements were above 56.7%, and segregating when the standard deviation between donors exceeded 5%. A statistical classification framework was developed to diagnose cytomegalovirus status using the catalog of TCR beta chain sequences. In a later analysis, V and J genes were assigned by comparing TCR nucleotide sequences against IMGT/GENE-DB human TR gene sequences. Using the TCRdist pipeline, a later analysis assigned CDR3 sequences along with most-parsimonious VDJ recombination scenarios. A later analysis defined each TCR beta chain by its CDR3 amino acid sequence plus V-gene family, and excluded reads lacking a unique V-gene family. As a way to deal with suspected cross-contamination and a sequencing artifact, a later analysis dropped approximately 590 nucleotide sequences that were highly shared and had low generation probability. For each public chain, a later analysis derived a clonal expansion index from normalized ranks of inferred template counts within each repertoire. In a later analysis, generation probabilities were computed with a VDJ recombination model fitted to out-of-frame rearrangements, and the resulting probabilities were checked against IGoR. In a later analysis, hypergeometric tests were used to score TCR-TCR, TCR-HLA and TCR-CMV co-occurrence, with a repertoire-size bias correction applied to TCR pairs. To estimate false discovery rates, a later analysis permuted the HLA or CMV assignments 20 times. In a later analysis, co-occurring TCRs were grouped using DBSCAN, with TCRdist sequence similarity added in when clustering inside HLA-allele-positive subsets. Repertoires with fewer than 30,000 or more than 120,000 public chains, plus five repertoires with anomalous nucleotide sharing, were excluded from co-occurrence clustering. TCRdb took over this immuneACCESS table, retaining in-frame rearrangements with V and J assigned. Such tables are incomplete; in checked studies, under half of the missing clones stem from an unresolved V gene, and the remainder is unexplained. V and J calls and clone size are given by that table; D and trimming were obtained from the DNA. For this sample there are nearly 95,000 clones; approximately 7.1% appear just once. The ten largest clones add up to roughly 2.1% of the sample.

This clone was observed a few times. This receptor's antigen is unknown. It has no much larger one-base neighbor in the sample; base qualities were not kept. The germline V gene provides CDR1 MDHEN and CDR2 SYDVKM. Reading from cysteine to phenylalanine, the CDR3 counts 12 amino acids. The CDR3 DNA has 36 bases and is translated from base 1. V is pared back by 3 bases and J by 9 bases, with 6 bases lying between the germline termini. Findings and caveats that apply to the study as a whole: Most TCR sequences were observed very rarely across donors, whereas some public TCRs were present in many individuals. Because some donors lacked HLA typing at each locus, the association tests relied only on the typed subset. Compared with equally common non-associated chains, HLA-associated TCR beta chains in a later analysis were more clonally expanded and had lower generation probabilities. For the cohort, immune exposure information was limited to CMV serostatus. The study listed approximately 150 TCR beta chains as associated with cytomegalovirus. V-gene and J-gene trimming of TCR beta chains was associated with a missense DCLRE1C variant in a later genetic analysis, and the association was replicated in an independent cohort. A further reported finding was that TCR beta sequences accurately predicted the HLA-A and HLA-B alleles for most subjects in the first cohort. In a later analysis, TCR association rates were found to vary across HLA loci, with the most associated TCRs seen for DRB1 alleles and the fewest for HLA-C alleles. When HLA alleles, especially DR and DQ, strongly co-occurred, attributing TCR associations to individual alleles was difficult. Compared with the 666-donor mean, donors in an Asian-associated ancestry cluster had fewer N-insertions in productive TCRs, according to a later genetic analysis. The authors suggested that the approach could potentially be extended to other disease states and immunological phenotypes. The classifier was reported to diagnose cytomegalovirus status with high specificity and sensitivity in both the original cohort and the validation cohort. Only TCR beta chains were sequenced in this cohort, and the absence of alpha or paired-chain data limited detectable features. In a later analysis, several top co-occurrence clusters were reported to appear linked to parvovirus B19, influenza, CMV and Epstein-Barr virus. In a later analysis, 15,000 to 20,000 TCR beta sequences were associated with specific HLA alleles at a false discovery rate of 0.05. The earlier analysis of 450 to 700 of the donors excluded roughly 17 rarely observed V segments, including chromosome 9 orphons, because counts were too low. The 87-base-pair reads could not distinguish some IMGT-functional V segments, including TRBV6-2 and TRBV6-3, so those segments were excluded. Linkage disequilibrium might explain the correlated functional status among segregating V segments, but an unknown experimental factor could not be ruled out. An earlier analysis of approximately 590 of the donors showed that most TCR beta V segments appeared in productive rearrangements either about 90% or about 30% of the time, which broadly matched IMGT annotations. A cluster of highly shared sequence variants was judged likely to be a technical artifact of the sequencing pipeline. Sequencing depth was assumed to be roughly uniform across donors in the presence/absence analyses, though that assumption may not hold. Three of the identified cytomegalovirus-associated TCR beta chains were confirmed in vitro to be specific for cytomegalovirus antigens. Most CMV-associated TCR beta chains appeared to be HLA-restricted in a later analysis, and the HLA associations seemed to be driven largely by CMV exposure.

The cohort consisted of 670 or so healthy bone marrow donors. At the time of sampling, all cohort members were nominally healthy, though unrecorded immune exposures were likely present. The donor was CMV seronegative and belonged to the group of roughly 330 seronegative cohort members. Every donor gave a peripheral blood sample, and the peripheral blood mononuclear cells from that sample were used for TCR beta sequencing. Genomic DNA was extracted from the blood cell samples with the Qiagen DNeasy Blood Extraction Kit. The chain employs TRBV28 and TRBJ1-6, with a tentative D gene TRBD1 over 6 matching bases. This TCR derives from a man in his fifties or sixties in good health and CMV-seronegative. The sequenced sample was PBMCs. The bases are TGTGCCAGCAGTTTGGACAGTTCACCCCTCCACTTT. Its protein is CASSLDSSPLHF.